Presented here are 31 T cell receptor beta chains from one specimen sequenced in a study of cytomegalovirus exposure and HLA in healthy donors. Sequencing was performed with immunoSEQ multiplex PCR; in TCRdb, only in-frame clones are kept and a portion is missing. The sample has fewer than 130,000 clones, roughly 90% seen once. Material for sequencing was PBMCs. All receptors come from a woman under 40 in good health and CMV-seropositive.

CDR3 bases: TGTGCCAGCAGTTACTTCACAGGGGCGGAAAGGGATGGCTACACCTTC. Translation gives CASSYFTGAERDGYTF. The gene calls are TRBV6-5 and TRBJ1-2; 7 bases match TRBD1. Trimming at V came to 1 base and at J to 6 bases, leaving 11 bases not matched to a gene. Germline values: CDR1 MNHEY, CDR2 SVGAGI. The CDR3 contains 16 residues.

The chain joins TRBV6-5 to TRBJ2-4; D unresolved. Looked up from germline, CDR1 is MNHEY and CDR2 is SVGAGI. V was trimmed by 4 bases and J by 6 bases, leaving 7 bases between them. The length of the CDR3 is 12 residues. CDR3 in DNA: TGTGCCAGCAGTTCCGACATAAACATTCAGTACTTC. It is translated as CASSSDINIQYF.

The chain carries TRBV5-1 and TRBJ1-1, with 9 bases fitting TRBD1. The J segment lost 0 bases and the V segment lost 0 bases, leaving 9 bases of the junction unmatched. The CDR3 is 18 residues long. Germline V gene lookup returns CDR1 SGHRS and CDR2 YFSETQ. CDR3 coding DNA: TGCGCCAGCAGCTTGGAGACAGGGGGAAGAATGGTGAACACTGAAGCTTTCTTT. As protein: CASSLETGGRMVNTEAFF.

The count of this clone is one. The rearrangement joins TRBV7-2 to TRBJ1-1; D gene unclear. This CDR3 spans 12 amino acids. Germline CDR1 is SGHTA and CDR2 is FQGNSA. V shed 5 bases and J shed 7 bases, with 11 bases lying between them. The CDR3 sequence: CASSKQRFEAFF. The CDR3, as DNA: TGTGCCAGCAGCAAACAGAGATTTGAAGCTTTCTTT.

The rearrangement uses TRBV7-3 and TRBJ2-1; TRBD2 matches at 12 bases. The trim removed 5 bases at V and 9 bases at J, leaving 14 bases unmatched. Germline lookup yields CDR1 SGHTA and CDR2 FQGTGA. The CDR3 runs to 17 residues. CDR3 loop: CASSPVPLAGGHGEQFF. The CDR3 DNA reads as TGTGCCAGCAGCCCCGTACCCCTAGCGGGGGGGCATGGTGAGCAGTTCTTC. Supplemented by reference TRBV7-3 and TRBJ2-1, the full variable domain reads GAGVSQTPSNKVTEKGKYVELRCDPISGHTALYWYRQSLGQGPEFLIYFQGTGAADDSGLPNDRFFAVRPEGSVSTLKIQRTERGDSAVYLCASSPVPLAGGHGEQFFGPGTRLTVL.

The chain carries TRBV29-1 and TRBJ2-2, with a weak D call TRBD1 (5 bases). Germline V gene lookup returns CDR1 SQVTM and CDR2 ANQGSEA. The CDR3 spans 14 residues. V was shortened by 3 bases and J by 4 bases, with 12 bases between the two germline ends. The CDR3: CSVDTQGSTGELFF. The CDR3 nucleotides read TGCAGCGTTGACACCCAGGGTTCCACCGGGGAGCTGTTTTTT.

This rearrangement joins TRBV29-1 to TRBJ2-1; 11 bases are a match to TRBD2. Trimming cost V 6 bases and J 5 bases; bases outside gene matches: 3. The CDR3 sequence is 13 residues long. The germline V gene encodes CDR1 SQVTM and CDR2 ANQGSEA. The CDR3 DNA reads as TGCAGCGTGGGACTAGCGGCTAACAATGAGCAGTTCTTC. It encodes CSVGLAANNEQFF.

The chain combines TRBV4-2 with TRBJ2-3; possible D gene TRBD2, 5 bases. The V end lost 0 bases, the J end lost 0 bases, and 16 bases lay between the germline ends. Per germline, CDR1 LGHNA and CDR2 YNFKEQ. There are 18 residues in the CDR3. CDR3 in amino acids: CASSQDPFAGLSTDTQYF. CDR3 sequence (DNA): TGTGCCAGCAGCCAAGATCCCTTCGCGGGCCTAAGCACAGATACGCAGTATTTT.

The chain recombines TRBV10-3 with TRBJ2-7, with no clear D. This CDR3 is built from 14 residues. Trimming stripped 0 bases from V and 5 bases from J, with 11 bases between. Germline V CDR1 and CDR2: ENHRY, SYGVKD. The chain's CDR3 is CAISESAGTNEQYF. The CDR3 nucleotides read TGTGCCATCAGTGAGTCGGCAGGTACCAACGAGCAGTACTTC.

The table lists this clone with a few counts. This chain links TRBV11-2 with TRBJ1-2; the D gene is possibly TRBD1 (5 bases). The V end lost 5 bases, the J end lost 8 bases, and 15 bases lay between the germline ends. The CDR3 consists of 13 residues. Germline lookup yields CDR1 SGHAT and CDR2 FQNNGV. DNA for the CDR3: TGTGCCAGCAGCACGGACACCCGGGCCGGCTACACCTTC. This codes for CASSTDTRAGYTF.

The chain recombines TRBV6-6 with TRBJ2-3, with a possible D match to TRBD1 (6 bases). V dropped 9 bases and J dropped 9 bases, with 16 bases sitting between them. The germline V gene encodes CDR1 MNHNY and CDR2 SVGAGI (reference sequence). The CDR3 is 12 amino acids. In DNA form, the CDR3 reads TGTGCCAGTCAGACGGACAGTGGGACGCAGTATTTT. Translation: CASQTDSGTQYF.

CDR3 amino acids: CASSPGDTIYF. The CDR3 nucleotides read TGTGCCAGCAGCCCCGGGGACACCATATATTTT. The chain has TRBV7-2 and TRBJ1-3; D is uncertain. Germline CDR1 SGHTA, CDR2 FQGNSA. V lost 5 bases and J 8 bases, leaving 7 bases between the germline ends. The CDR3 has 11 residues.

CDR3 region: CASSPDSTGELFF. The CDR3 DNA reads TGTGCCAGCAGCCCAGACTCGACCGGGGAGCTGTTTTTT. The V and J genes are TRBV9 and TRBJ2-2; D not certain. The CDR3 covers 13 residues. Per the germline V gene, CDR1 is SGDLS and CDR2 is YYNGEE. The V end was cut by 4 bases, the J end by 5 bases, with 9 bases between. Supplemented by reference TRBV9 and TRBJ2-2, the full variable domain reads DSGVTQTPKHLITATGQRVTLRCSPRSGDLSVYWYQQSLDQGLQFLIQYYNGEERAKGNILERFSAQQFPDLHSELNLSSLELGDSALYFCASSPDSTGELFFGEGSRLTVL.

The chain uses TRBV29-1 and TRBJ1-1; a possible D gene is TRBD1 (6 bases). V lost 5 bases and J 3 bases, leaving 13 bases between the germline ends. This CDR3 has 13 amino acids. Germline assignment: CDR1 SQVTM and CDR2 ANQGSEA. CDR3 nucleotides: TGCAGCGTTCAGGGGATTAGGGACACTGAAGCTTTCTTT. It yields the protein CSVQGIRDTEAFF.

The chain is built from TRBV28 and TRBJ2-5; 15 bases map to TRBD2. The germline V gene has CDR1 MDHEN and CDR2 SYDVKM. The CDR3 totals 18 residues. The junction had 8 bases not matched to a gene; V was cut back by 2 bases and J by 4 bases. The CDR3 protein is CASSLMGGLAGGGETQYF. Written as DNA, the CDR3 is TGTGCCAGCAGTTTAATGGGCGGACTAGCGGGAGGGGGAGAGACCCAGTACTTC.

The chain has TRBV5-6 and TRBJ2-5; perhaps TRBD2 as D (5 bases). This CDR3 is 15 amino acids long. The germline CDR1 and CDR2 sequences are SGHDT and YYEEEE. V lost 6 bases to trimming and J lost 5 bases, with 20 bases between them. The CDR3 bases are TGTGCCAGCACAAACTCGGGGAGAGGGTGGGAGACCCAGTACTTC. Translation gives CASTNSGRGWETQYF. The full variable domain, its missing parts supplied by reference TRBV5-6 and TRBJ2-5, is DAGVTQSPTHLIKTRGQQVTLRCSPKSGHDTVSWYQQALGQGPQFIFQYYEEEERQRGNFPDRFSGHQFPNYSSELNVNALLLGDSALYLCASTNSGRGWETQYFGPGTRLLVL.

The chain combines TRBV4-3 with TRBJ2-7; TRBD1 matches 7 bases. V dropped 0 bases and J dropped 7; count of bases not matched to a gene: 3. This CDR3 has 13 residues. Germline CDR1 and CDR2: LGHNA and YSLEER. CDR3 sequence (DNA): TGCGCCAGCAGCCAAGACCGACAGGGAGAGCAGTACTTC. Its protein product is CASSQDRQGEQYF.

The chain employs TRBV30 and TRBJ1-3; no definite D call. CDR1 GTSNPN and CDR2 SVGIG come from the germline V gene (reference sequence). The CDR3 sequence is 16 residues long. Trimming shortened V by 3 bases and J by 0 bases, and 15 bases separated the two germline ends. This CDR3 reads CAWSKPSTLSGNTIYF. The CDR3 DNA follows: TGTGCCTGGAGCAAACCATCGACTCTCTCTGGAAACACCATATATTTT.

This chain connects TRBV7-3 to TRBJ2-7, with D perhaps TRBD2 (7 bases). The CDR3 contains 15 residues. Germline lookup yields CDR1 SGHTA and CDR2 FQGTGA. V lost 2 bases and J lost 1, with 12 bases in between. The CDR3 loop reads CASSLGGAGSYEQYF. In DNA, the CDR3 is TGTGCCAGCAGCTTAGGGGGGGCCGGTTCCTACGAGCAGTACTTC.

The gene calls are TRBV19 and TRBJ2-5; TRBD1 might be the D (6 bases). This CDR3 contains 15 residues. Germline values: CDR1 LNHDA, CDR2 SQIVND (reference sequence). The V and J ends lost 1 base and 4 bases respectively, with 13 bases between them. In DNA, the CDR3 is TGTGCCAGTAGTATAGGAGGGGGTTTGGGAGAGACCCAGTACTTC. Translated, it gives CASSIGGGLGETQYF. Full variable domain (missing parts from reference TRBV19 and TRBJ2-5): DGGITQSPKYLFRKEGQNVTLSCEQNLNHDAMYWYRQDPGQGLRLIYYSQIVNDFQKGDIAEGYSVSREKKESFPLTVTSAQKNPTAFYLCASSIGGGLGETQYFGPGTRLLVL.

The chain carries TRBV6-5 and TRBJ2-1; D is perhaps TRBD2 (5 bases). This CDR3 region has 14 residues. V was pared by 0 bases and J by 5 bases, with 8 bases between. The germline V gene encodes CDR1 MNHEY and CDR2 SVGAGI. The CDR3 reads CASSYSGRDNEQFF. The CDR3 DNA is TGTGCCAGCAGTTACTCTGGGCGGGACAATGAGCAGTTCTTC.

This chain links TRBV5-3 with TRBJ1-1, with D possibly matching TRBD1 (5 bases). TRBV5-3 belongs to the ORF category, with a function that is uncertain. The CDR3 is 15 residues long. Trimming took 0 bases from V and 5 from J, leaving 14 bases between them. This CDR3 reads CARSLVGGGLTEAFF. The CDR3 DNA follows: TGTGCCAGAAGCTTGGTTGGGGGAGGACTAACTGAAGCTTTCTTT.

The J gene is TRBJ1-1, the V gene TRBV30; D might be TRBD1 (5 bases). The germline gives CDR1 GTSNPN, CDR2 SVGIG (reference sequence). V shed 4 bases and J shed 1 base, with 16 bases lying between them. This CDR3 is 15 amino acids long. CDR3 nucleotide sequence: TGTGCCTGGAACCCCGCTCTGGGGGGGAACACTGAAGCTTTCTTT. This translates into CAWNPALGGNTEAFF.

The chain recombines TRBV2 with TRBJ2-1, with D possibly being TRBD2 (5 bases). Between the trimmed V and J ends, which lost 7 bases and 4 bases, there was a span of 11 bases. This CDR3 spans 13 amino acids. Germline CDR1 reads SNHLY; CDR2 reads FYNNEI. The CDR3: CASTPLEYNEQFF. The CDR3 bases are TGTGCCAGCACCCCACTAGAATACAATGAGCAGTTCTTC.

The chain recombines TRBV18 with TRBJ1-4; TRBD1 is a possible D gene (5 bases). Germline V gives CDR1 KGHSH, CDR2 LQKENI. With 5 bases removed from V and 0 bases from J, the gap between germline ends came to 7 bases. The CDR3 runs to 14 residues. CDR3 in DNA: TGTGCCAGCTCATCGACAGCAACTAATGAAAAACTGTTTTTT. Encoded protein: CASSSTATNEKLFF.

J is TRBJ2-3 and V is TRBV10-3; tentatively, D is TRBD1 (6 bases). Germline V gene sequence: CDR1 ENHRY, CDR2 SYGVKD. V lost 7 bases and J 5 bases, leaving 13 bases between the germline ends. This CDR3 has 13 residues. CDR3 protein: CAINPGVLDTQYF. The DNA for the CDR3 is TGTGCCATCAACCCAGGGGTATTAGATACGCAGTATTTT.

This clone has just a few counts. This chain uses TRBV19 with TRBJ1-4; 7 bases align to TRBD1. Germline-derived CDR1 and CDR2 are LNHDA and SQIVND (reference sequence). Trimming took 3 bases from V and 2 from J; bases not matched to a gene: 9. CDR3 length equals 17 residues. The DNA for the CDR3 is TGTGCCAGTAGTATTAGGATACAGGGGAGGACTAATGAAAAACTGTTTTTT. Amino acids: CASSIRIQGRTNEKLFF.

This chain joins TRBV9 and TRBJ2-3, with TRBD2 identical over 12 bases. Germline lookup yields CDR1 SGDLS and CDR2 YYNGEE. The trim removed 4 bases at V and 1 base at J, leaving 4 bases unmatched. The CDR3 contains 16 residues. The CDR3: CASSPRLAGGTDTQYF. For the CDR3, the DNA is TGTGCCAGCAGCCCCCGACTAGCGGGGGGCACAGATACGCAGTATTTT.

The chain joins TRBV30 to TRBJ2-6; 7 bases are shared with TRBD1. Germline-derived CDR1 and CDR2 are GTSNPN and SVGIG (reference sequence). This CDR3 has 13 residues. The trim removed 2 bases at V and 6 bases at J, leaving 1 base unmatched. The CDR3 here is CAWSTGAANVLTF. DNA for the CDR3: TGTGCCTGGAGTACAGGGGCGGCCAACGTCCTGACTTTC.

This sequence joins TRBV7-3 and TRBJ2-2; TRBD2 might be the D (5 bases). Germline CDR1 is SGHTA and CDR2 is FQGTGA. CDR3 size: 14 residues. The V end was cut by 4 bases, the J end by 0 bases, with 6 bases between. The CDR3 sequence is CASSSGSNTGELFF. For the CDR3, the DNA is TGTGCCAGCAGCTCGGGGTCGAACACCGGGGAGCTGTTTTTT.

The chain joins TRBV6-5 to TRBJ2-7; D possibly corresponds to TRBD2 (6 bases). Germline lookup yields CDR1 MNHEY and CDR2 SVGAGI. Trimming stripped 7 bases from V and 4 bases from J, with 11 bases between. This CDR3 region has 12 residues. CDR3 protein: CASTGTAYEQYF. The CDR3 bases are TGTGCCAGCACCGGGACTGCGTACGAGCAGTACTTC.